The 18 T cell receptor beta chains in this list originate from one sample, sequenced in a study of T cell repertoires in cytomegalovirus infection. MiXCR, run by TCRdb on the reads, gives a single entry per CDR3 protein. The top ten hold around an eighth of the sample, which has some 800,000 distinct CDR3 sequences, 30% to 35% seen once. The antigens of these receptors remain unknown. The sequencing used cultured CD8+ T cells from PBMCs, collected from culture after CMV antigen stimulation. These receptors all stem from a human donor in good health (CMV status not recorded). Some clones in this sample may be carry-over from other donors' samples.

The chain has TRBV20-1 and TRBJ2-2, with 10 positions matching TRBD2. The CDR3 is made up of 16 amino acids. With V trimmed by 3 bases and J by 4 bases, 8 bases remained unmatched. CDR1 is DFQATT, CDR2 SNEGSKA, per germline (reference sequence). This CDR3 reads CSASARTSGLTGELFF. CDR3 coding DNA: TGCAGTGCTAGTGCCCGGACTAGCGGACTCACCGGGGAGCTGTTTTTT.

V gene TRBV4-1 combines with J gene TRBJ2-5, with D hard to call. Trimming shortened V by 1 base and J by 3 bases, and 18 bases separated the two germline ends. CDR3 length: 17 residues. The germline V gene has CDR1 MGHRA and CDR2 YSYEKL. The CDR3 here is CASSQATAGVYKETQYF. In DNA form, the CDR3 reads TGCGCCAGCAGCCAAGCCACGGCAGGAGTTTACAAAGAGACCCAGTACTTC.

About this clonotype: This may arise from a read error, as a much more abundant clone is one base away. The chain is built from TRBV12-3 or TRBV12-4 and TRBJ2-4; D is possibly TRBD1 (6 bases). V dropped 10 bases and J dropped 6 bases, with 19 bases sitting between them. This CDR3 is built from 14 residues. CDR3 nucleotides: TGTGCCAACAATAACAGGGTGAAACGAAACATTCAGTACTTC. Translating it yields CANNNRVKRNIQYF.

The chain couples TRBV6-5 to TRBJ2-1, with 9 bases lining up with TRBD2. V shed 2 bases, J shed 3 bases, and the junction held 5 bases outside the gene matches. This CDR3 contains 16 residues. CDR1 is MNHEY, CDR2 SVGAGI, per germline. The CDR3 sequence: CASSYGLAGIYNEQFF. The CDR3 DNA is TGTGCCAGCAGTTACGGTCTAGCGGGGATCTACAATGAGCAGTTCTTC.

A word on this clonotype: This may arise from a read error, as a much more abundant clone is one base away. The J gene is TRBJ2-1, the V gene TRBV7-6; TRBD2 matches at 9 bases. The CDR3 runs 15 residues. Germline loops: CDR1 SGHVS, CDR2 FNYEAQ. The CDR3 here is CTSSLSSGAYNEQFF. The CDR3, as DNA: TGTACTAGCAGCCTCTCTAGCGGGGCCTACAATGAGCAGTTCTTC.

This clonotype was found a few times. The V call is TRBV5-6, the J call TRBJ1-1, with a weak D call TRBD1 (5 bases). In germline, CDR1 is SGHDT, CDR2 YYEEEE. The length of the CDR3 is 14 residues. Trimming cost V 7 bases and J 2 bases, with 15 bases left between them. CDR3 sequence (DNA): TGTGCCAGCTCGAGCGGGGGGTTCAACACTGAAGCTTTCTTT. This gives the protein CASSSGGFNTEAFF. The full variable domain, rest sourced from reference TRBV5-6 and TRBJ1-1, is DAGVTQSPTHLIKTRGQQVTLRCSPKSGHDTVSWYQQALGQGPQFIFQYYEEEERQRGNFPDRFSGHQFPNYSSELNVNALLLGDSALYLCASSSGGFNTEAFFGQGTRLTVV.

The table lists this clonotype with many counts. The chain joins TRBV7-8 to TRBJ2-6, with D possibly matching TRBD2 (5 bases). Germline-derived CDR1 and CDR2 are SGHVS and FQNEAQ. Trimming cost V 5 bases and J 0 bases, with 20 bases left between them. This CDR3 contains 19 residues. The CDR3 bases are TGTGCCAGCAGCCACTTTCGGACTCTAAAGGGCTCTGGGGCCAACGTCCTGACTTTC. Amino acids: CASSHFRTLKGSGANVLTF. Filled out from reference TRBV7-8 and TRBJ2-6, the complete variable domain reads GAGVSQSPRYKVAKRGQDVALRCDPISGHVSLFWYQQALGQGPEFLTYFQNEAQLDKSGLPSDRFFAERPEGSVSTLKIQRTQQEDSAVYLCASSHFRTLKGSGANVLTFGAGSRLTVL.

This clonotype was seen a few times. The V gene is TRBV14, the J gene TRBJ2-1; 7 bases agree with TRBD1. The CDR3 runs 17 residues. Germline CDR1 SGHDN, CDR2 FVKESK. After removal of 0 bases from V and 7 bases from J, the junction contained 12 bases not matched to a gene. Written as DNA, the CDR3 is TGTGCCAGCAGCCAAGACCACGGACAGGCCCTGACTAATGAGCAGTTCTTC. It specifies CASSQDHGQALTNEQFF. The full variable domain, its missing parts supplied by reference TRBV14 and TRBJ2-1, is EAGVTQFPSHSVIEKGQTVTLRCDPISGHDNLYWYRRVMGKEIKFLLHFVKESKQDESGMPNNRFLAERTGGTYSTLKVQPAELEDSGVYFCASSQDHGQALTNEQFFGPGTRLTVL.

This clonotype occurred many times. The chain recombines TRBV7-2 with TRBJ2-7, with a possible D match to TRBD2 (6 bases). Trimming stripped 6 bases from V and 4 bases from J, with 19 bases between. The germline V gene has CDR1 SGHTA and CDR2 FQGNSA. The CDR3 sequence is 15 residues long. This chain's CDR3 is CASSPELSGRYEQYV. In DNA form, the CDR3 reads TGTGCCAGCAGTCCGGAATTGTCGGGGAGGTACGAGCAGTACGTC.

The sample holds a few counts of this clonotype. V and J are TRBV7-9 and TRBJ1-5, with 8 bases that match TRBD1. This CDR3 comprises 14 residues. The germline gives CDR1 SEHNR, CDR2 FQNEAQ (reference sequence). After removal of 5 bases from V and 5 bases from J, the junction contained 5 bases not matched to a gene. CDR3 nucleotides: TGTGCCAGCAGCACCGACAGGGGAGATCAGCCCCAGCATTTT. As protein: CASSTDRGDQPQHF.

This clonotype was observed a single time. The chain has TRBV7-9 and TRBJ2-5; D gene unclear. Trimming pared 0 bases from V and 5 bases from J, leaving 13 bases between. The CDR3 is 15 residues long. Per germline, CDR1 SEHNR and CDR2 FQNEAQ (reference sequence). CDR3 DNA: TGTGCCAGCAGCTTAGCAGGCAGTGGTTGGGAGACCCAGTACTTC. This sequence encodes CASSLAGSGWETQYF.

This chain links TRBV27 with TRBJ2-1, with a weak D call TRBD2 (6 bases). Per germline, CDR1 MNHEY and CDR2 SMNVEV (reference sequence). The CDR3 is 19 residues long. The V and J ends lost 0 bases and 6 bases respectively, with 24 bases between them. CDR3 amino acids: CASSLSMGVAGFIFNEQFF. The CDR3 region has the DNA TGTGCCAGCAGTTTATCAATGGGGGTGGCGGGGTTTATATTCAATGAGCAGTTCTTC.

About this clonotype itself: This may stem from a read error, because a much larger clone lies one nucleotide away. The chain employs TRBV7-2 and TRBJ2-3, with D unclear. The CDR3 runs to 12 residues. CDR1 and CDR2 (germline): SGHTA, FQGNSA. The CDR3 loop reads CASERGGDTRYF. DNA of the CDR3: TGTGCCAGCGAAAGAGGCGGTGATACGCGGTATTTT.

This chain joins TRBV6-5 and TRBJ2-1; TRBD1 agrees at 8 bases. This CDR3 is built from 14 residues. Germline CDR1 reads MNHEY; CDR2 reads SVGAGI. The junction had 10 bases not matched to a gene; V was cut back by 8 bases and J by 7 bases. The CDR3 is CASGRQGNRNEQFF. CDR3 in DNA: TGTGCCAGCGGGAGACAGGGGAACAGGAATGAGCAGTTCTTC.

The chain carries TRBV2 and TRBJ1-1; D call uncertain. Germline V gene sequence: CDR1 SNHLY, CDR2 FYNNEI. The V end was cut by 8 bases, the J end by 4 bases, with 14 bases between. The CDR3 totals 13 residues. This CDR3 is CASPGSVATEAFF. The CDR3 coding sequence is TGTGCCAGCCCTGGGTCGGTGGCCACTGAAGCTTTCTTT.

This clonotype was counted between two and nine times. The rearrangement joins TRBV12-3 or TRBV12-4 to TRBJ2-2; perhaps TRBD1 as D (5 bases). The CDR3 consists of 13 residues. Trimming removed 3 bases at V and 6 bases at J, with 8 bases between. As DNA, the CDR3 is TGTGCCAGCAGTTTTTCAGGGTCCGGGGAGCTGTTTTTT. This sequence encodes CASSFSGSGELFF.

This clonotype was observed a handful of times. J is TRBJ2-7 and V is TRBV27, with D maybe TRBD2 (6 bases). CDR1 MNHEY and CDR2 SMNVEV come from the germline V gene (reference sequence). This CDR3 has 13 residues. The V end was cut by 6 bases, the J end by 3 bases, with 12 bases between. Here the CDR3 reads CASSRRGGYEQYV. CDR3 coding DNA: TGTGCCAGCAGCCGAAGGGGAGGCTACGAGCAGTACGTC.

On this clonotype itself: Its ends do not fully match the called genes, so a read error is possible. The chain combines TRBV7-6 with TRBJ2-2; 10 nucleotides align to TRBD1. This CDR3 spans 16 amino acids. Per germline, CDR1 SGHVS and CDR2 FNYEAQ. The CDR3 loop reads CVSSLFRTGGTGELFF. The CDR3 region has the DNA TGTGTCAGCAGCTTATTCAGGACAGGGGGGACCGGGGAGCTGTTTTTT.